The 8 T cell receptor beta chains presented below share a single source sample, sequenced in a study of cytomegalovirus exposure and HLA in healthy donors listed by TCRdb under 2017. The library was generated by the immunoSEQ multiplex PCR assay. The multiplex PCR relied on a mix of 60 forward primers for TCR Vbeta segments and 13 reverse primers for TCR Jbeta segments. TCRdb's version of the immuneACCESS table is confined to in-frame rearrangements and falls short of the full clone set. An unresolved V gene accounts for under half of the shortfall where checked; the remainder is of unknown origin. The sample yields just over 150,000 clones; roughly 78% were counted once. The top ten clones comprise 2.5% to 3.5% of the sample. Sample: PBMCs. Receptor source: a woman aged 40 to 55 in good health and CMV-seronegative.

The chain employs TRBV29-1 and TRBJ2-3; TRBD1 matches 11 bases. This CDR3 is built from 14 residues. V lost 4 bases, J lost 7 bases, and 7 bases stayed unmatched. Germline CDR1 SQVTM, CDR2 ANQGSEA. This chain's CDR3 is CSVVRTGGLNTQYF. In nucleotides, the CDR3 is TGCAGCGTTGTCCGGACAGGGGGCCTAAATACGCAGTATTTT.

The V and J genes are TRBV11-2 and TRBJ2-7, with 10 bases that match TRBD1. The CDR3 is made up of 14 amino acids. Germline values: CDR1 SGHAT, CDR2 FQNNGV. V lost 5 bases and J lost 4; bases outside the gene matches: 5. This CDR3 reads CASSVDRGWYEQYF. The CDR3 DNA follows: TGTGCCAGCAGCGTGGACAGGGGGTGGTACGAGCAGTACTTC.

The rearrangement joins TRBV9 to TRBJ2-3; 7 nucleotides match TRBD2. The CDR3 totals 14 residues. With V trimmed by 0 bases and J by 5 bases, 3 bases remained unmatched. Germline CDR1 reads SGDLS; CDR2 reads YYNGEE. In DNA form, the CDR3 reads TGTGCCAGCAGCGTAGATGCTAGCGGAGATACGCAGTATTTT. It yields the protein CASSVDASGDTQYF.

The rearrangement links TRBV5-1 to TRBJ2-3; tentative D call: TRBD1 (5 bases). CDR3 length equals 16 residues. Germline V gene sequence: CDR1 SGHRS, CDR2 YFSETQ. V was shortened by 2 bases and J by 1 base, with 14 bases between the two germline ends. CDR3 protein: CASSFDPGMGTDTQYF. In DNA, the CDR3 is TGCGCCAGCAGCTTCGACCCAGGGATGGGCACAGATACGCAGTATTTT.

The rearrangement links TRBV2 to TRBJ2-3, with D uncertain. CDR1 SNHLY and CDR2 FYNNEI come from the germline V gene. This CDR3 is built from 9 residues. The CDR3 spells CVSGDTQYF. The CDR3 region has the DNA TGTGTCTCCGGAGATACGCAGTATTTT. The whole variable domain, filled in from reference TRBV2 and TRBJ2-3, reads EPEVTQTPSHQVTQMGQEVILRCVPISNHLYFYWYRQILGQKVEFLVSFYNNEISEKSEIFDDQFSVERPDGSNFTLKIRSTKLEDSAMYFCVSGDTQYFGPGTRLTVL.

This clone has just a few counts. The chain recombines TRBV6-1 with TRBJ2-5, with 11 nucleotides matching TRBD2. Germline CDR1 and CDR2: MNHNS and SASEGT. The CDR3 runs to 14 residues. J was trimmed by 6 bases and V by 7 bases; bases with no gene match: 7. CDR3 nucleotides: TGTGCCAGCACCTTGGCTAGCGGGGGGAAGACCCAGTACTTC. Translating it yields CASTLASGGKTQYF.

This chain joins TRBV18 and TRBJ1-1; possibly TRBD1 for D (6 bases). The CDR3 is 13 amino acids. Trimming stripped 5 bases from V and 1 base from J, with 8 bases between. Germline CDR1 is KGHSH and CDR2 is LQKENI. The CDR3 sequence: CASSIQGNTEAFF. For the CDR3, the DNA is TGTGCCAGCTCAATACAGGGGAACACTGAAGCTTTCTTT.

The rearrangement joins TRBV4-1 to TRBJ2-2, with a tentative D call TRBD2 (7 bases). The CDR3 totals 18 residues. The V and J ends lost 1 base and 5 bases respectively, with 20 bases between them. Germline CDR1 and CDR2: MGHRA and YSYEKL. CDR3 residues: CASSQVRGARPGTGELFF. As DNA, the CDR3 is TGCGCCAGCAGCCAAGTTCGGGGGGCGCGGCCGGGTACCGGGGAGCTGTTTTTT.